These 11 T cell receptor beta chains were sequenced from one sample in a study of somatic mutations in cytotoxic T cells in rheumatoid arthritis. TCRdb's copy holds only in-frame clones and misses some; the assay was immunoSEQ multiplex PCR. This sample yields around 19,000 clones, of which 70% to 85% are seen a single time; less than 6% belongs to the top ten. Sequenced material: CD8+ T cells sorted from blood. The origin of the receptors is a man aged 55 to 69 in good health.

This chain connects TRBV29-1 to TRBJ2-7, with D tentatively TRBD2 (6 bases). The germline V and J ends were trimmed by 0 bases and 1 base, with 10 bases remaining between them. CDR3 length: 14 residues. Germline-derived CDR1 and CDR2 are SQVTM and ANQGSEA. The CDR3 nucleotides read TGCAGCGTTGAAGATCCGGGGGAGTCCTACGAGCAGTACTTC. Amino acid sequence: CSVEDPGESYEQYF.

The V and J genes are TRBV7-9 and TRBJ1-5; no clear D gene. The CDR3 is 15 residues long. Between the trimmed V and J ends, which lost 5 bases and 2 bases, there was a span of 13 bases. The germline CDR1 and CDR2 sequences are SEHNR and FQNEAQ (reference sequence). The chain's CDR3 is CASSRYGRGNQPQHF. As DNA, the CDR3 is TGTGCCAGCAGCCGCTACGGTCGCGGCAATCAGCCCCAGCATTTT. Complete variable domain (other parts from reference TRBV7-9 and TRBJ1-5): DTGVSQNPRHKITKRGQNVTFRCDPISEHNRLYWYRQTLGQGPEFLTYFQNEAQLEKSRLLSDRFSAERPKGSFSTLEIQRTEQGDSAMYLCASSRYGRGNQPQHFGDGTRLSIL.

This clone showed up just once. The J gene is TRBJ1-1, the V gene TRBV4-1, with 7 bases lining up with TRBD1. This CDR3 comprises 14 residues. Germline V gene data show CDR1 as MGHRA and CDR2 as YSYEKL. V lost 6 bases, J lost 5 bases, and 9 bases stayed unmatched. CDR3 sequence: CASRPIRGETEAFF. The CDR3 DNA sequence: TGCGCCAGCAGACCAATCAGGGGGGAAACTGAAGCTTTCTTT.

V usage is TRBV5-3 and J usage is TRBJ1-4; D not certain. TRBV5-3 is an ORF; its function is uncertain. The CDR3 covers 16 residues. Trimming pared 4 bases from V and 5 bases from J, leaving 18 bases between. CDR3 DNA: TGTGCCAGAAGCCCCCAGGTGGACGGGAAAAATGAAAAACTGTTTTTT. It encodes CARSPQVDGKNEKLFF.

The chain joins TRBV7-6 to TRBJ2-7, with TRBD1 identical over 9 bases. The CDR3 consists of 15 residues. V shed 4 bases and J 0 bases; nucleotides not matched to a gene: 4. Germline V CDR1 and CDR2: SGHVS, FNYEAQ. The CDR3 loop is CASSSGTGSSYEQYF. For the CDR3, the DNA is TGTGCCAGCAGCTCAGGGACAGGGAGCTCCTACGAGCAGTACTTC. The full variable domain, completed using reference TRBV7-6 and TRBJ2-7, is GAGVSQSPRYKVTKRGQDVALRCDPISGHVSLYWYRQALGQGPEFLTYFNYEAQQDKSGLPNDRFSAERPEGSISTLTIQRTEQRDSAMYRCASSSGTGSSYEQYFGPGTRLTVT.

The chain carries TRBV7-8 and TRBJ2-7; D might be TRBD1 (6 bases). V was pared by 5 bases and J by 0 bases, with 14 bases between. Germline loops: CDR1 SGHVS, CDR2 FQNEAQ. This CDR3 has 15 residues. CDR3 region: CASSPFRGTSYEQYF. In DNA form, the CDR3 reads TGTGCCAGCAGCCCATTCAGGGGCACCTCCTACGAGCAGTACTTC.

The rearrangement joins TRBV7-8 to TRBJ2-6; tentative D call: TRBD2 (6 bases). The CDR3 extends over 15 amino acids. Germline CDR1 reads SGHVS; CDR2 reads FQNEAQ. Trimming pared 5 bases from V and 2 bases from J, leaving 10 bases between. The CDR3 loop reads CASSLWGAGANVLTF. The CDR3 DNA is TGTGCCAGCAGCCTTTGGGGGGCTGGGGCCAACGTCCTGACTTTC.

This sequence joins TRBV19 and TRBJ1-5; tentative D call: TRBD1 (5 bases). The CDR3 consists of 15 residues. Germline CDR1 and CDR2: LNHDA and SQIVND (reference sequence). The V end was cut by 2 bases, the J end by 3 bases, with 11 bases between. The CDR3 sequence: CASSIRDSANQPQHF. DNA for the CDR3: TGTGCCAGTAGTATACGCGACAGCGCCAATCAGCCCCAGCATTTT.

The chain recombines TRBV29-1 with TRBJ2-7; 12 bases are shared with TRBD2. V was pared by 5 bases and J by 4 bases, with 3 bases of the junction left unmatched. The CDR3 contains 13 residues. CDR1 and CDR2 (germline): SQVTM, ANQGSEA. Written as DNA, the CDR3 is TGCAGCGTTCTACTAGCGGGAGGATACGAGCAGTACTTC. This gives the protein CSVLLAGGYEQYF.

CDR3 sequence: CASSLGAQGYTF. The CDR3 nucleotides are TGTGCCAGCAGCTTGGGGGCGCAGGGCTACACCTTC. J is TRBJ1-2 and V is TRBV7-9, with D possibly TRBD1 on 6 matching bases. Germline V CDR1 and CDR2: SEHNR, FQNEAQ (reference sequence). Between the trimmed V and J ends, which lost 3 bases and 8 bases, there was a span of 10 bases. This CDR3 is built from 12 residues.

The rearrangement uses TRBV7-6 and TRBJ2-5; D is perhaps TRBD2 (5 bases). V was trimmed by 5 bases and J by 1 base, leaving 17 bases between them. This CDR3 is 16 amino acids long. The germline V gene has CDR1 SGHVS and CDR2 FNYEAQ. The CDR3 loop is CASSSSSRGFQETQYF. The CDR3 DNA is TGTGCCAGCAGCAGTTCCTCCCGGGGTTTCCAAGAGACCCAGTACTTC.